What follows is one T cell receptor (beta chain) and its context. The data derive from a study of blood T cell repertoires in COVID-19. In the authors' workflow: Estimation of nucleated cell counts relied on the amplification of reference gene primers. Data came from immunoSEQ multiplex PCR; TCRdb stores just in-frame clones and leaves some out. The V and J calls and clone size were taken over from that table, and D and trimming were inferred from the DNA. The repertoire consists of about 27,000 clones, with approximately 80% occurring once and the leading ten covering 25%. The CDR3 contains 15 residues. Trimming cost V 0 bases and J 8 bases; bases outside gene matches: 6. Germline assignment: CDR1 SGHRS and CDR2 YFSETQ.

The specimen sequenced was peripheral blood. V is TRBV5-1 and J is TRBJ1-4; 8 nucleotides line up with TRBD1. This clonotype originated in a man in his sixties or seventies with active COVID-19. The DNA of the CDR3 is TGCGCCAGCAGCTTGGTAACAGGGGGATCCGAAAAACTGTTTTTT. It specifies CASSLVTGGSEKLFF.